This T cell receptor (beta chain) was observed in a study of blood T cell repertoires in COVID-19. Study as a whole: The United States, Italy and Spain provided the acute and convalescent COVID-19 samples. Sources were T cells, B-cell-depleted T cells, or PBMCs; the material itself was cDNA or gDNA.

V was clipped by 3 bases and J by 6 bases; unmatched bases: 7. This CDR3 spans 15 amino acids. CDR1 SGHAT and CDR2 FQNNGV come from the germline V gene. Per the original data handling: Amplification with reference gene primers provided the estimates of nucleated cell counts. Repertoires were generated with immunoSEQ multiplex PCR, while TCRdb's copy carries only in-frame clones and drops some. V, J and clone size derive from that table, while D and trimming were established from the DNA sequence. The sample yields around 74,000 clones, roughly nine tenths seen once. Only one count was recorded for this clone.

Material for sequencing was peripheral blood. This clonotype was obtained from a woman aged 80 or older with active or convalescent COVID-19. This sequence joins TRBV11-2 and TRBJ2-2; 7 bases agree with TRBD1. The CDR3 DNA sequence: TGTGCCAGCAGCTTTACCGACAGGGTTCCCGGGGAGCTGTTTTTT. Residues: CASSFTDRVPGELFF.